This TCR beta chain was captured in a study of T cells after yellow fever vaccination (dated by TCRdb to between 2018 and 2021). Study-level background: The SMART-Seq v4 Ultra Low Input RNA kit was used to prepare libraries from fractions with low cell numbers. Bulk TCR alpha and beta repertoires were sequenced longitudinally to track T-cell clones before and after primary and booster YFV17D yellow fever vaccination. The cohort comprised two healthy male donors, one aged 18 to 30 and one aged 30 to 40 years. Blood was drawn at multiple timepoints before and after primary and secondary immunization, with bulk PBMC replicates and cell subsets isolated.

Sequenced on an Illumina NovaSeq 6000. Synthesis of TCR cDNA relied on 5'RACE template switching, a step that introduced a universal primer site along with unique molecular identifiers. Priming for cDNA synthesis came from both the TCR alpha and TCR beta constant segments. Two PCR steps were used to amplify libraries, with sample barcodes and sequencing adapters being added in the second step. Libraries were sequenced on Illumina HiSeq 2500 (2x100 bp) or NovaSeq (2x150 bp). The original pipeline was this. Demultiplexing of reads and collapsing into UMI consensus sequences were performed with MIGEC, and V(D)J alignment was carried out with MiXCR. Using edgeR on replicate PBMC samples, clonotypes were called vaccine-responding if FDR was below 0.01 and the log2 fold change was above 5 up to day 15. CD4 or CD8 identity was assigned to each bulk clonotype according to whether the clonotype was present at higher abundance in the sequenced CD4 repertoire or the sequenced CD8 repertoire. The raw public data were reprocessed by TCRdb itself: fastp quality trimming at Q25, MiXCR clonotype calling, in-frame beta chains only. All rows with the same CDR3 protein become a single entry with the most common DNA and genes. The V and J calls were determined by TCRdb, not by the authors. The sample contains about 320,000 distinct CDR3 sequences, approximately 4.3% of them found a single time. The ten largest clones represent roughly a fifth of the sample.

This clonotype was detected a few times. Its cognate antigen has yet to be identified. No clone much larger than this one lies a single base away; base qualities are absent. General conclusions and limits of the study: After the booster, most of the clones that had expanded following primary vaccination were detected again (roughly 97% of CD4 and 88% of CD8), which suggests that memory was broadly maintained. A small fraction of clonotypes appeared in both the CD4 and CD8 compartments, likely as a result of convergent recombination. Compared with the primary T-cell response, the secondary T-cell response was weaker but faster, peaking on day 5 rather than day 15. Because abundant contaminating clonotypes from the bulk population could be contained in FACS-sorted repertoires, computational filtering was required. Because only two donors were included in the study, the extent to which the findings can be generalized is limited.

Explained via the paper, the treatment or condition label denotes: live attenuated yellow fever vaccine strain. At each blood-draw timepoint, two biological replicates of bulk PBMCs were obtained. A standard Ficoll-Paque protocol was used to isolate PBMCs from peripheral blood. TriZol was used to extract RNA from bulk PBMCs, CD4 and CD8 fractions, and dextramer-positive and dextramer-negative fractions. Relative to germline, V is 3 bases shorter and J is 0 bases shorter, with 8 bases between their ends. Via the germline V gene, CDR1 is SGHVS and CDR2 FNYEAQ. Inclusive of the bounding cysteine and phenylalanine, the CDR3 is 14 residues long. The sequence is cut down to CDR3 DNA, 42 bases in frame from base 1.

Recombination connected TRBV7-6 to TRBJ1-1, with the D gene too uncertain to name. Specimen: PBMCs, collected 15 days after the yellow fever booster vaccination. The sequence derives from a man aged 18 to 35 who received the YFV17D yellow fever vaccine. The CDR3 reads CASSLTLMNTEAFF. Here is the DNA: TGTGCCAGCAGCTTGACACTAATGAACACTGAAGCTTTCTTT.